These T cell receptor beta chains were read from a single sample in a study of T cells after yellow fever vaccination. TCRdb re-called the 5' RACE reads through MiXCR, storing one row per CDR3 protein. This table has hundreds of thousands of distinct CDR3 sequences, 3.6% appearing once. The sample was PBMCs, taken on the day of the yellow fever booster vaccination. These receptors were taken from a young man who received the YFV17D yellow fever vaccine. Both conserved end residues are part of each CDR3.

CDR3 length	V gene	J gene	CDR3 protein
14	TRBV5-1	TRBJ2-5	CASSLAEAWETQYF
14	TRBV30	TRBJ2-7	CAWSLAVYSYEQYF
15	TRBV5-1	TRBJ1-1	CASSPLTALNTEAFF
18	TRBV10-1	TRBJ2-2	CASSETSGGNANTGELFF
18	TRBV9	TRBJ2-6	CASSVDGPAKWRANVLTF
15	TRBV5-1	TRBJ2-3	CASSLGIAATDTQYF
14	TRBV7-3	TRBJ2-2	CASSPTRFTGELFF
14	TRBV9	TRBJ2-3	CASSVYRVADTQYF
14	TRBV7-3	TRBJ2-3	CASSPGPLTNTQYF
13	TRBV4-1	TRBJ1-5	CASSTTEHQPQHF
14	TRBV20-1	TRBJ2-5	CSAIPSGGRETQYF
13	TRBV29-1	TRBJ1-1	CSIEGQFNTEAFF
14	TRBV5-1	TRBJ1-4	CASSFGRADEKLFF
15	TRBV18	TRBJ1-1	CASSPPWGGSGEAFF
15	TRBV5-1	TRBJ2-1	CASSLTEPLYNEQFF
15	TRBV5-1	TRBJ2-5	CASSLEELVGETQYF
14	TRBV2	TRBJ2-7	CASSEEPGAYEQYF